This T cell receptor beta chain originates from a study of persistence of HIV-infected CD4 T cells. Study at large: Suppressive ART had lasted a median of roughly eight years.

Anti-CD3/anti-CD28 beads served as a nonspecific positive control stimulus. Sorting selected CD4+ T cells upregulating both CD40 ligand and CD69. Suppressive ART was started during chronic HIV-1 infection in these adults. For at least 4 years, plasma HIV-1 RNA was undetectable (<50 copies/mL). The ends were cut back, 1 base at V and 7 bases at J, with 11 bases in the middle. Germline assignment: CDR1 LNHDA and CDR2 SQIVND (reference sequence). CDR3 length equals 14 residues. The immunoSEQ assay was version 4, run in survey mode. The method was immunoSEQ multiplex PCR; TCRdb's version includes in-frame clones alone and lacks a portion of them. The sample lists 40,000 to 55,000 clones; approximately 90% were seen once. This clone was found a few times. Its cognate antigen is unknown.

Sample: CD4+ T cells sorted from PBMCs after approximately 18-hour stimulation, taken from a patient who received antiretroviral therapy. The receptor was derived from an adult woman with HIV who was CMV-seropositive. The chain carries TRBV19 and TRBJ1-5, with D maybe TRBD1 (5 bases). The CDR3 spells CASSIVSGGQPQHF. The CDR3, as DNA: TGTGCCAGTAGTATAGTTTCCGGGGGGCAGCCCCAGCATTTT.